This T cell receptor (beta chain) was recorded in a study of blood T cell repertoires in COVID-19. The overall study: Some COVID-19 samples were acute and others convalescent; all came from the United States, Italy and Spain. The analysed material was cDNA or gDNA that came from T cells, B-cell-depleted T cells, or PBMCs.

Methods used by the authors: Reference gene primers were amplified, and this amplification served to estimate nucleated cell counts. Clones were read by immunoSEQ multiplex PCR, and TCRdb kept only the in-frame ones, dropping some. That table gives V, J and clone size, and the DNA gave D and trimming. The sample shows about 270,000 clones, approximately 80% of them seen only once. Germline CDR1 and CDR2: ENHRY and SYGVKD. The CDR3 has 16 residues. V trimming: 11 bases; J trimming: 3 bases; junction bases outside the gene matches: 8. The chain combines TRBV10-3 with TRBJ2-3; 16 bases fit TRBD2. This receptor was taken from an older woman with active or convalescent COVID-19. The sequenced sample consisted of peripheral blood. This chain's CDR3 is CAAKGTSGGATDTQYF. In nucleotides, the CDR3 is TGTGCCGCGAAGGGGACTAGCGGGGGGGCAACAGATACGCAGTATTTT.